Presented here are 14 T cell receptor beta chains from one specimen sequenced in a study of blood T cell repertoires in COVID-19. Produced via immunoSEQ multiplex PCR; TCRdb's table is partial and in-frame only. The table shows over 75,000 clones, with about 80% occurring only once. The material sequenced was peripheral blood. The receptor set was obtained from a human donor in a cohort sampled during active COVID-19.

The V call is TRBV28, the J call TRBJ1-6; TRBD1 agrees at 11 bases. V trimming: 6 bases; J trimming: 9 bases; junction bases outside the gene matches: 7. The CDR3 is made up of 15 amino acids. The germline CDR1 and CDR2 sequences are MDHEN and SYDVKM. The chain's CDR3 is CASRSGTGGFSPLHF. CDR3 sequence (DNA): TGTGCCAGCAGATCCGGGACAGGGGGTTTTTCACCCCTCCACTTT. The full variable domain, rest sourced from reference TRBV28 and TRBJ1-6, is DVKVTQSSRYLVKRTGEKVFLECVQDMDHENMFWYRQDPGLGLRLIYFSYDVKMKEKGDIPEGYSVSREKKERFSLILESASTNQTSMYLCASRSGTGGFSPLHFGNGTRLTVT.

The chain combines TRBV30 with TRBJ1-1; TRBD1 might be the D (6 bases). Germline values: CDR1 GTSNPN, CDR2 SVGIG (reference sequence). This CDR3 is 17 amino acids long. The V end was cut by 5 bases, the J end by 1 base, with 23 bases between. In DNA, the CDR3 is TGTGCCTGGGGGGGGAGGGACCGGGGGCCCAAGAACACTGAAGCTTTCTTT. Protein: CAWGGRDRGPKNTEAFF.

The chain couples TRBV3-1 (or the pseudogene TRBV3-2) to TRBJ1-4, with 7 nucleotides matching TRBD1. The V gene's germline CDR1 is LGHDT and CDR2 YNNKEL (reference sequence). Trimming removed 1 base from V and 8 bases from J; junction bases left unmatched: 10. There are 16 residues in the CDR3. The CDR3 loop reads CASSQGVRGSLEKLFF. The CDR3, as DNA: TGTGCCAGCAGCCAAGGAGTCAGGGGGTCGTTAGAAAAACTGTTTTTT.

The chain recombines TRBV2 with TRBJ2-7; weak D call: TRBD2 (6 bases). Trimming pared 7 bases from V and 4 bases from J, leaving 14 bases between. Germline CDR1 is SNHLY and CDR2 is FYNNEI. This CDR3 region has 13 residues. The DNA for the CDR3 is TGTGCCAGCAATCCAGGGACTCTATACGAGCAGTACTTC. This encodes CASNPGTLYEQYF.

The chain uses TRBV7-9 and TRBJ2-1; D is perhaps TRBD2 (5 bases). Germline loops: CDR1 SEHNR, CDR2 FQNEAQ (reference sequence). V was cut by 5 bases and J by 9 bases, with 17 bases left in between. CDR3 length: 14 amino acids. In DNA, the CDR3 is TGTGCCAGCAGCCTCTGGACTCTCGTCACTGAGCAGTTCTTC. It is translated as CASSLWTLVTEQFF.

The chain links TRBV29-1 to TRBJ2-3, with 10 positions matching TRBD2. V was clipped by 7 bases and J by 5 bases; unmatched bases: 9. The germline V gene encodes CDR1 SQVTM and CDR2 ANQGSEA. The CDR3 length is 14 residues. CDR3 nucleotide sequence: TGCAGCGGCAATAGCGGGGGGAGCGGAGATACGCAGTATTTT. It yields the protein CSGNSGGSGDTQYF.

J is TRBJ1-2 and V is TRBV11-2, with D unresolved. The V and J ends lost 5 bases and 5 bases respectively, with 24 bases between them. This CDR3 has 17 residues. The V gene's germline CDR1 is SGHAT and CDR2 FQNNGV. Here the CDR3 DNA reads TGTGCCAGCAGCCGAAGAAGCACGGCAGGTTCTCAATATGGCTACACCTTC. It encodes CASSRRSTAGSQYGYTF.

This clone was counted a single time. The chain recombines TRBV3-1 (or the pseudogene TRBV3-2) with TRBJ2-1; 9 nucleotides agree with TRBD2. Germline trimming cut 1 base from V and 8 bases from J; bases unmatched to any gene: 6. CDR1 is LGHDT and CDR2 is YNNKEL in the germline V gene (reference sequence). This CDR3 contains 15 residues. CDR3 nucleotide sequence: TGTGCCAGCAGCCAAGCAGTGGGACTAGCCTATGAGCAGTTCTTC. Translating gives CASSQAVGLAYEQFF.

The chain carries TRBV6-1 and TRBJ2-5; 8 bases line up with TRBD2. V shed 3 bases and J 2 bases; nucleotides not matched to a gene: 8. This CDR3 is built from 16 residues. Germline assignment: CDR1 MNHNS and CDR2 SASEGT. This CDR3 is CASSEWTSRGQETQYF. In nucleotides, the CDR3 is TGTGCCAGCAGTGAGTGGACTAGCCGGGGACAAGAGACCCAGTACTTC.

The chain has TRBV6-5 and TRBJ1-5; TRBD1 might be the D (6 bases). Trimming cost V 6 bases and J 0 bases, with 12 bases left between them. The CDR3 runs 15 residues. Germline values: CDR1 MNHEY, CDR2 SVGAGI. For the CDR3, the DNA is TGTGCCAGCAGGGACAGTAAATATAGCAATCAGCCCCAGCATTTT. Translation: CASRDSKYSNQPQHF.

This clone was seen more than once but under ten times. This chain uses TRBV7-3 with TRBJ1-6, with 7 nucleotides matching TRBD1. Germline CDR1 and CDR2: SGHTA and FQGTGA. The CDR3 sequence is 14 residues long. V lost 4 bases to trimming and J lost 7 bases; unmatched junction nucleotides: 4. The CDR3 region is CASSSGTANSPLHF. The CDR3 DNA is TGTGCCAGCAGCTCCGGGACAGCAAATTCACCCCTCCACTTT.

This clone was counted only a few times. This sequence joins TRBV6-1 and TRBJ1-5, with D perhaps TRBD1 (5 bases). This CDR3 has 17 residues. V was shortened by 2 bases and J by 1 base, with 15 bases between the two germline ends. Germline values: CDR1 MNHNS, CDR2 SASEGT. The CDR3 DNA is TGTGCCAGCAGTGAATGGCCTCGATGGGGCAGCAATCAGCCCCAGCATTTT. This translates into CASSEWPRWGSNQPQHF.

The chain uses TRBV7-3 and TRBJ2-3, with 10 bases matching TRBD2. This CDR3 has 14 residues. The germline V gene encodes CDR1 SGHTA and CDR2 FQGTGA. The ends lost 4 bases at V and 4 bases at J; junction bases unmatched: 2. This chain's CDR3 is CASSSLAGADTQYF. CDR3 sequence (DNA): TGTGCCAGCAGCTCGCTAGCGGGAGCAGATACGCAGTATTTT.

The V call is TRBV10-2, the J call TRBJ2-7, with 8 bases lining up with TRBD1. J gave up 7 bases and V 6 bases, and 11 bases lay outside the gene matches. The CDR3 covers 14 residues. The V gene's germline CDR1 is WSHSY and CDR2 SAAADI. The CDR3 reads CASRDGQGRGEQYF. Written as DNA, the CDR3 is TGCGCCAGCAGAGACGGACAGGGACGAGGGGAGCAGTACTTC.